These 27 T cell receptor beta chains were sequenced from one sample in a study of shared clonotypes between healthy human individuals. The protocol was immunoSEQ multiplex PCR, while the TCRdb copy is restricted to in-frame clones and leaves out a portion. The profile shows about 2 million clones, 85% to 95% of them singletons. Sequenced: naive CD4+ T cells sorted from blood. Subset indicated: CD45RA+ positively selected. Receptors originate from a man between 18 and 35 years old in good health.

A single count supports this clone. This sequence joins TRBV7-9 and TRBJ2-4; D uncertain. The CDR3 sequence is 16 residues long. Germline CDR1 SEHNR, CDR2 FQNEAQ (reference sequence). The V gene lost 1 base and the J gene lost 0 bases, with 10 bases spanning the gap. The CDR3 nucleotides read TGTGCCAGCAGCTTAGAAGGGTTTGGAGCCAAAAACATTCAGTACTTC. It specifies CASSLEGFGAKNIQYF.

V is TRBV5-4 and J is TRBJ1-6; D unresolved. The CDR3 totals 14 residues. The germline gives CDR1 SGHNT, CDR2 YYREEE (reference sequence). Trimming pared 4 bases from V and 9 bases from J, leaving 14 bases between. The CDR3 loop is CASSLSRGSSPLHF. CDR3 nucleotides: TGTGCCAGCAGCCTCAGTCGGGGTAGTTCACCCCTCCACTTT.

This sequence joins TRBV30 and TRBJ1-5; no clear D gene. The V gene lost 3 bases and the J gene lost 3 bases, with 6 bases spanning the gap. The V gene's germline CDR1 is GTSNPN and CDR2 SVGIG (reference sequence). The CDR3 contains 12 residues. The CDR3 here is CAWSNNNQPQHF. CDR3 DNA sequence: TGTGCCTGGAGCAATAACAATCAGCCCCAGCATTTT.

The chain has TRBV18 and TRBJ2-3; D is unclear. Germline values: CDR1 KGHSH, CDR2 LQKENI. The length of the CDR3 is 12 residues. Trimming cost V 2 bases and J 5 bases, with 5 bases left between them. The CDR3 is CASSPALDTQYF. The CDR3 DNA reads TGTGCCAGCTCACCAGCCCTAGATACGCAGTATTTT.

The rearrangement uses TRBV7-2 and TRBJ2-3; weak D call: TRBD2 (6 bases). The V and J ends lost 6 bases and 0 bases respectively, with 10 bases between them. Germline V gene lookup returns CDR1 SGHTA and CDR2 FQGNSA. CDR3 length equals 14 residues. This chain's CDR3 is CASRAGLSTDTQYF. The CDR3 DNA reads TGTGCCAGCAGAGCGGGCCTTAGCACAGATACGCAGTATTTT.

A word on this clone: Distinct nucleotide sequences in the sample also encode this CDR3. In DNA, the CDR3 is TGTGCCTGGAGTGTTCGGGGATCTGGGGCCAACGTCCTGACTTTC. The encoded protein is CAWSVRGSGANVLTF. The chain employs TRBV30 and TRBJ2-6; D is perhaps TRBD2 (5 bases). The CDR3 runs to 15 residues. The germline gives CDR1 GTSNPN, CDR2 SVGIG (reference sequence). Trimming left V 0 bases short and J 1 base short, with 7 bases between.

This clone showed up just once. The rearrangement links TRBV27 to TRBJ1-2; 9 bases match TRBD1. The CDR3 loop spans 13 amino acids. CDR1 MNHEY and CDR2 SMNVEV come from the germline V gene (reference sequence). The trim removed 6 bases at V and 4 bases at J, leaving 3 bases unmatched. The CDR3 spells CASSTGGAYGYTF. The CDR3 DNA reads as TGTGCCAGCAGCACAGGGGGCGCCTATGGCTACACCTTC.

With respect to this clone: Other DNA sequences in the sample encode the same CDR3. The rearrangement links TRBV2 to TRBJ2-5; D unclear. This CDR3 comprises 12 residues. CDR1 is SNHLY and CDR2 is FYNNEI in the germline V gene. V shed 2 bases and J shed 5 bases, with 6 bases lying between them. The CDR3 here is CASSETQETQYF. CDR3 nucleotides: TGTGCCAGCAGTGAAACCCAGGAGACCCAGTACTTC.

The gene calls are TRBV19 and TRBJ2-7; TRBD2 is a possible D gene (6 bases). The ends were cut back, 5 bases at V and 5 bases at J, with 13 bases in the middle. The CDR3 runs to 13 residues. Germline V gives CDR1 LNHDA, CDR2 SQIVND (reference sequence). For the CDR3, the DNA is TGTGCCAGTAGTTTGGGACTGCTAAACGAGCAGTACTTC. This sequence encodes CASSLGLLNEQYF.

The chain joins TRBV2 to TRBJ2-2; 7 nucleotides line up with TRBD2. With 5 bases clipped from V and 6 bases from J, the junction kept 12 bases outside the gene matches. Germline V gene sequence: CDR1 SNHLY, CDR2 FYNNEI. The CDR3 loop spans 16 amino acids. The CDR3 nucleotides are TGTGCCAGCAGTAGGGGACTACCTATCGGGGCCGGGGAGCTGTTTTTT. Translating gives CASSRGLPIGAGELFF.

The rearrangement links TRBV10-1 to TRBJ1-1, with 7 bases matching TRBD1. The V and J ends lost 7 bases and 1 base, in that order; junction bases with no gene match: 21. The CDR3 covers 19 residues. Germline CDR1 and CDR2: WNHNN and SYGVQD (reference sequence). Written as DNA, the CDR3 is TGCGCCAGCATAGCTAGGGATAAGGGACTACAGGGGAAGAACACTGAAGCTTTCTTT. Its translation: CASIARDKGLQGKNTEAFF.

The rearrangement links TRBV10-3 to TRBJ2-7; 8 bases align to TRBD1. The length of the CDR3 is 14 residues. After removal of 4 bases from V and 7 bases from J, the junction contained 9 bases not matched to a gene. The V gene's germline CDR1 is ENHRY and CDR2 SYGVKD. Here the CDR3 DNA reads TGTGCCATCAGTGGGGACAGGAACGTTTTGGAGCAGTACTTC. It yields the protein CAISGDRNVLEQYF.

This chain joins TRBV27 and TRBJ1-2, with D possibly matching TRBD1 (6 bases). V was clipped by 2 bases and J by 5 bases, with 9 bases between them. The CDR3 is 13 amino acids. Germline lookup yields CDR1 MNHEY and CDR2 SMNVEV (reference sequence). CDR3 sequence: CASSLQGYYGYTF. The CDR3 DNA sequence: TGTGCCAGCAGTTTACAGGGGTATTATGGCTACACCTTC.

The rearrangement uses TRBV30 and TRBJ2-2, with D perhaps TRBD2 (5 bases). Trimming left V 2 bases short and J 6 bases short, with 7 bases between. The CDR3 spans 12 residues. From germline, CDR1 is GTSNPN and CDR2 SVGIG (reference sequence). CDR3 loop: CAWSRLPGELFF. In DNA, the CDR3 is TGTGCCTGGAGTCGACTACCCGGGGAGCTGTTTTTT.

The chain employs TRBV19 and TRBJ1-5, with a possible D match to TRBD1 (6 bases). This CDR3 has 15 amino acids. CDR1 and CDR2 (germline): LNHDA, SQIVND (reference sequence). The germline V and J ends were trimmed by 5 bases and 4 bases, with 15 bases remaining between them. The chain's CDR3 is CASSLGGGTNQPQHF. CDR3 nucleotides: TGTGCCAGTAGTCTAGGGGGGGGAACAAATCAGCCCCAGCATTTT.

The V gene is TRBV6-1, the J gene TRBJ1-5; no reliable D call. Germline loops: CDR1 MNHNS, CDR2 SASEGT. This CDR3 is built from 16 residues. Trimming took 3 bases from V and 1 from J, leaving 13 bases between them. The CDR3 DNA is TGTGCCAGCAGTGATCGCGGAGGTCCCAGCAATCAGCCCCAGCATTTT. As protein: CASSDRGGPSNQPQHF.

J is TRBJ1-5 and V is TRBV6-5, with 7 bases identical to TRBD1. Trimming removed 6 bases from V and 4 bases from J; junction bases left unmatched: 9. Germline CDR1 and CDR2: MNHEY and SVGAGI. This CDR3 has 15 residues. The CDR3 DNA follows: TGTGCCAGCAGGTCACAGGGGAAGGGAAATCAGCCCCAGCATTTT. Its translation: CASRSQGKGNQPQHF.

The chain is built from TRBV6-5 and TRBJ2-3; possible D gene TRBD1, 6 bases. The germline gives CDR1 MNHEY, CDR2 SVGAGI. This CDR3 is built from 15 residues. Trimming took 2 bases from V and 2 from J, leaving 11 bases between them. CDR3 DNA: TGTGCCAGCAGTTACGGGGGACACTACACAGATACGCAGTATTTT. Its protein is CASSYGGHYTDTQYF.

J is TRBJ2-2 and V is TRBV5-1, with a tentative D call TRBD2 (6 bases). Between the trimmed V and J ends, which lost 7 bases and 9 bases, there was a span of 16 bases. Per the germline V gene, CDR1 is SGHRS and CDR2 is YFSETQ. CDR3 length: 13 residues. CDR3 protein: CASAKSGVRELFF. The CDR3 bases are TGCGCCAGCGCCAAATCGGGGGTCCGGGAGCTGTTTTTT.

This clone was recorded only once. The V and J genes are TRBV6-6 and TRBJ1-4; the match to TRBD1 covers 10 bases. This CDR3 is built from 15 residues. Trimming at V came to 6 bases and at J to 10 bases, leaving 11 bases not matched to a gene. Germline CDR1 is MNHNY and CDR2 is SVGAGI (reference sequence). The CDR3 region has the DNA TGTGCCAGCAGCCTCCGACAGGGGGCGCTTGGAAAACTGTTTTTT. Translating it yields CASSLRQGALGKLFF.

The chain couples TRBV5-1 to TRBJ2-5; TRBD1 matches at 7 bases. This CDR3 region has 15 residues. Germline-derived CDR1 and CDR2 are SGHRS and YFSETQ. J gave up 3 bases and V 4 bases, and 9 bases lay outside the gene matches. CDR3: CASSPAGTAKETQYF. The CDR3 DNA reads TGCGCCAGCAGCCCTGCTGGGACAGCGAAAGAGACCCAGTACTTC.

The V and J genes are TRBV10-1 and TRBJ2-1, with 8 nucleotides matching TRBD1. Germline CDR1 reads WNHNN; CDR2 reads SYGVQD (reference sequence). The CDR3 spans 16 residues. The ends lost 3 bases at V and 4 bases at J; junction bases unmatched: 8. CDR3 protein: CASSDGQGLVYNEQFF. For the CDR3, the DNA is TGCGCCAGCAGTGATGGACAGGGATTGGTATACAATGAGCAGTTCTTC.

The chain employs TRBV18 and TRBJ2-5; D might be TRBD1 (6 bases). V lost 6 bases and J lost 0, with 11 bases in between. The CDR3 runs 14 residues. CDR1 KGHSH and CDR2 LQKENI come from the germline V gene. The CDR3 region has the DNA TGTGCCAGCTCCCAAGGGGGTTACCAAGAGACCCAGTACTTC. Amino acids: CASSQGGYQETQYF.

The chain uses TRBV23-1 and TRBJ1-1, with unresolved D. TRBV23-1 is annotated as an ORF whose role is uncertain. This CDR3 has 16 amino acids. V was pared by 2 bases and J by 3 bases, with 16 bases between. The CDR3 DNA reads as TGCGCCAGCAGTCAACCACCCTTTACGGTGGACACTGAAGCTTTCTTT. Translating gives CASSQPPFTVDTEAFF.

Turning to this clone: Other nucleotide sequences from this sample produce the same CDR3. The gene calls are TRBV5-1 and TRBJ2-2; weak D call: TRBD2 (5 bases). V lost 3 bases and J 5 bases, leaving 8 bases between the germline ends. The V gene's germline CDR1 is SGHRS and CDR2 YFSETQ. There are 13 residues in the CDR3. The CDR3 protein is CASSSGGTGELFF. Here the CDR3 DNA reads TGCGCCAGCAGCTCGGGCGGGACCGGGGAGCTGTTTTTT.

V usage is TRBV7-2 and J usage is TRBJ1-6; D is unresolved. The germline gives CDR1 SGHTA, CDR2 FQGNSA. Trimming cost V 6 bases and J 9 bases, with 18 bases left between them. The CDR3 consists of 15 residues. Here the CDR3 reads CASSFPTLAFSPLHF. For the CDR3, the DNA is TGTGCCAGCAGTTTTCCGACGCTGGCCTTTTCACCCCTCCACTTT.

About this clone itself: Other DNA sequences in the same sample also yield this CDR3. The genes are TRBV9 and TRBJ2-2; D ambiguous. The length of the CDR3 is 13 residues. V dropped 0 bases and J dropped 6 bases, with 6 bases sitting between them. Germline assignment: CDR1 SGDLS and CDR2 YYNGEE. The DNA for the CDR3 is TGTGCCAGCAGCGTAGTGGGTGCCGGGGAGCTGTTTTTT. Its protein product is CASSVVGAGELFF.